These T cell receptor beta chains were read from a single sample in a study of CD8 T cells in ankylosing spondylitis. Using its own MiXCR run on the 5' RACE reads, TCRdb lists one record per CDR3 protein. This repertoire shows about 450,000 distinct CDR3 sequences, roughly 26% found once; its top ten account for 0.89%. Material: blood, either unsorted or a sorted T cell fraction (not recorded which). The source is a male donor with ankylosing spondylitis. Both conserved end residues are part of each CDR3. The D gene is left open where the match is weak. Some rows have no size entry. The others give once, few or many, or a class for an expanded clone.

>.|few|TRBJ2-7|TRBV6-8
TGTGCCAGCAGTTACTCGCGTTTGGGCGAGCAGTACTTC
CASSYSRLGEQYF
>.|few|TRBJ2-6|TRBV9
TGTGCCAGCAGCGTACACTCTGGGGCCAACGTCCTGACTTTC
CASSVHSGANVLTF
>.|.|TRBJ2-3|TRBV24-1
TGTGCCACCAGTGACGAGGACGGATACACAGATACGCAGTATTTT
CATSDEDGYTDTQYF
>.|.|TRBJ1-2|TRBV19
TGTGCCAGTAGTATAGCCTTGTACGGGGCCTATGGCTACACCTTC
CASSIALYGAYGYTF
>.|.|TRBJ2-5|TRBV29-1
TGCAGCGTTGCCCCTACGCTGGTAAGGGAGACCCAGTACTTC
CSVAPTLVRETQYF
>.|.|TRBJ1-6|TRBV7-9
TGTGCCAGCAGCTTAGCACTGACGAGCTCCTATAATTCACCCCTCCACTTT
CASSLALTSSYNSPLHF
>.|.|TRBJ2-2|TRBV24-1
TGTGCCACCAGTGACAGGGCCAGCACCGGGGAGCTGTTTTTT
CATSDRASTGELFF
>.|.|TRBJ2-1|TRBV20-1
TGCAGTGCTAGAGATCCATTTCCTACCCGACGTAGCCATGAGCAGTTCTTC
CSARDPFPTRRSHEQFF
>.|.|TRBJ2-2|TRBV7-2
TGTGCCAGCAGCTTCGACAGGGAGGCCACCGGGGAGCTGTTTTTT
CASSFDREATGELFF
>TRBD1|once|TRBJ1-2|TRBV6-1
TGTGCCAGCAGTGAAGTCGGGACAGGGCTTAACTATGGCTACACCTTC
CASSEVGTGLNYGYTF
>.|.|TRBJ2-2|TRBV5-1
TGCGCCAGCAGCTTTGGTGACAGCCGAGACGGGGAGCTGTTTTTT
CASSFGDSRDGELFF
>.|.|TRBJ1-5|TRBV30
TGTGCCTGGAGTGTCGGGGGGACGGGCAATCAGCCCCAGCATTTT
CAWSVGGTGNQPQHF
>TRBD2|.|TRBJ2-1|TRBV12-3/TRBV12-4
TGTGCCAGCAGTTGGACTAGCGGAGGCAATGAGCAGTTCTTC
CASSWTSGGNEQFF
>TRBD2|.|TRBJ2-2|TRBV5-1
TGCGCCACCTCAACGGGGGGGTCGAACACCGGGGAGCTGTTTTTT
CATSTGGSNTGELFF
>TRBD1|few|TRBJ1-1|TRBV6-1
TGTGCCAGCAGTGAACAGGGGGCCGAGGGCACTGAAGCTTTCTTT
CASSEQGAEGTEAFF
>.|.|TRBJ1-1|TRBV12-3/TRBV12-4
TGTGCCAGCACTCTAAGAAGGGACCATGAAGCTTTCTTT
CASTLRRDHEAFF
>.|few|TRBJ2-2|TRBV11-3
TGTGCCAGCAGCTTACCCGGCGTGGACGGGGAGCTGTTTTTT
CASSLPGVDGELFF
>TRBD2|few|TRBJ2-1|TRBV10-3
TGTGCCATCAGACGGGGACTAGACAATGAGCAGTTCTTC
CAIRRGLDNEQFF
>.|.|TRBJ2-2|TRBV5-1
TGCGCCAGCAGCCAGGACAGCCCAAGAGGGGAGCTGTTTTTT
CASSQDSPRGELFF
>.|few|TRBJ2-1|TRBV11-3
TGTGCCAGCAGCTTGAGCGATACCTACAATGAGCAGTTCTTC
CASSLSDTYNEQFF
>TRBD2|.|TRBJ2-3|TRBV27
TGTGCCAGCAGTCGGCGGGAGGACAAAACGCAGTATTTT
CASSRREDKTQYF
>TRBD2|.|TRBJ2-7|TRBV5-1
TGCGCCAGCAGCCCGGCGACTAGCCGAGACGAGCAGTACTTC
CASSPATSRDEQYF
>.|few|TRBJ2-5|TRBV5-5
TGTGCCAGCAGCTTGCGATTAGACTATTCTCGGTACTTC
CASSLRLDYSRYF
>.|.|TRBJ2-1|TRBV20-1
TGCAGTGCTAGAGATTTCCCCAGGGGTGAGCAGTTCTTC
CSARDFPRGEQFF
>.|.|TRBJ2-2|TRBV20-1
TGCAGTGCTAGAGTCCTGTCCGGGGAGCTGTTTTTT
CSARVLSGELFF
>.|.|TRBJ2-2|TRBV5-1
TGCGCCAGCAATGAGGAAGCGAACACCGGGGAGCTGTTTTTT
CASNEEANTGELFF
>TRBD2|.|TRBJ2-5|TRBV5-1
TGCGCCAGCAGCTTGGGTACCAGGGAGGGAGAGACCCAGTACTTC
CASSLGTREGETQYF
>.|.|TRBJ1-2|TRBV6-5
TGTGCCAGCAGTTACTCTGCCAGACGCTATGGCTACACCTTC
CASSYSARRYGYTF
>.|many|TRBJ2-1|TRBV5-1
TGCGCCAGCAGCTTGGGCGGTGGCAGTTACAATGAGCAGTTCTTC
CASSLGGGSYNEQFF
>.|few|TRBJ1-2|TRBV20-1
TGCAGTGCCCCCAGAGGGGTTTATGGCTACACCTTC
CSAPRGVYGYTF
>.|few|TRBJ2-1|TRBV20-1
TGCAGTGCTAGACCCTTATGGGACTCCTTGGCCTCCTACAATGAGCAGTTCTTC
CSARPLWDSLASYNEQFF
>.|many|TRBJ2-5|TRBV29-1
TGCAGCGTGGGCCAAGAGACCCAGTACTTC
CSVGQETQYF
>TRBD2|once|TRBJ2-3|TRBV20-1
TGCAGTGCTGGAGAGCTAGCGGGAGGTATTGATACGCAGTATTTT
CSAGELAGGIDTQYF
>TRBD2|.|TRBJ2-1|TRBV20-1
TGCAGTGGGGGGGGTTTCGGAACCGCGCCCTACAATGAGCAGTTCTTC
CSGGGFGTAPYNEQFF
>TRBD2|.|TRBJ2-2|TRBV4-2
TGTGCCAGCAGCCCCGGGGGGGGAGGGCCGGTCGGGGAGCTGTTTTTT
CASSPGGGGPVGELFF